The 21 T cell receptor beta chains below were found in one sample sequenced in a study of T cells in tuberculosis. The sample's time point: new active TB diagnosis, blood taken before or within 7 days of starting treatment. Assay: immunoSEQ multiplex PCR; the TCRdb copy retains only in-frame clones and omits some. Of 20,000 to 25,000 clones listed, approximately 85% were seen once; the top ten hold under 15%. The sample here was PBMCs, taken at tuberculosis diagnosis. The receptors come from an adult with tuberculosis.

The CDR3 spells CASSLWTGGTYEQYF. CDR3 coding DNA: TGCGCCAGCAGCTTGTGGACAGGGGGTACCTACGAGCAGTACTTC. The rearrangement uses TRBV5-1 and TRBJ2-7, with 10 bases aligning to TRBD1. The V gene end was trimmed by 1 base and the J gene end by 2 bases; junction bases not matched to a gene: 3. The CDR3 contains 15 residues. Germline lookup yields CDR1 SGHRS and CDR2 YFSETQ.

The chain joins TRBV18 to TRBJ1-5, with D tentatively TRBD1 (5 bases). V was trimmed by 6 bases and J by 6 bases, leaving 18 bases between them. The CDR3 length is 15 residues. Looked up from germline, CDR1 is KGHSH and CDR2 is LQKENI. The CDR3 protein is CASSGDGGLGQPQHF. The CDR3 coding sequence is TGTGCCAGCTCGGGGGACGGGGGATTGGGTCAGCCCCAGCATTTT.

The CDR3 here is CASSGTGAGQPQHF. CDR3 in DNA: TGTGCCAGTAGTGGGACAGGGGCTGGTCAGCCCCAGCATTTT. This sequence joins TRBV19 and TRBJ1-5; TRBD1 matches 10 bases. Germline CDR1 LNHDA, CDR2 SQIVND (reference sequence). V lost 5 bases, J lost 6 bases, and 4 bases stayed unmatched. This CDR3 comprises 14 residues.

V usage is TRBV4-1 and J usage is TRBJ2-7; unclear D gene. Germline CDR1 reads MGHRA; CDR2 reads YSYEKL. The CDR3 consists of 13 residues. V gave up 1 base and J gave up 3 bases, with 7 bases separating them. CDR3 DNA sequence: TGCGCCAGCAGCCAAGGAGACAACTACGAGCAGTACTTC. Encoded protein: CASSQGDNYEQYF.

There are a few counts of this clone. The chain employs TRBV7-3 and TRBJ1-1; TRBD1 matches 7 bases. Trimming at V came to 4 bases and at J to 3 bases, leaving 5 bases not matched to a gene. The CDR3 spans 14 residues. Germline CDR1 reads SGHTA; CDR2 reads FQGTGA. For the CDR3, the DNA is TGTGCCAGCAGCTCCACAGGGGCCGACACTGAAGCTTTCTTT. Translation gives CASSSTGADTEAFF.

The V and J genes are TRBV28 and TRBJ1-2; D not resolved. The CDR3 loop spans 13 amino acids. Looked up from germline, CDR1 is MDHEN and CDR2 is SYDVKM. V was trimmed by 10 bases and J by 6 bases, leaving 18 bases between them. CDR3: CATPHEAANGYTF. CDR3 nucleotide sequence: TGTGCCACCCCTCATGAGGCGGCGAATGGCTACACCTTC.

V usage is TRBV2 and J usage is TRBJ1-1, with D hard to call. The CDR3 runs to 14 residues. CDR1 SNHLY and CDR2 FYNNEI come from the germline V gene. V was shortened by 0 bases and J by 0 bases, with 5 bases between the two germline ends. As DNA, the CDR3 is TGTGCCAGCAGTGAAGCACAAATGAACACTGAAGCTTTCTTT. It codes for CASSEAQMNTEAFF.

The chain employs TRBV12-5 and TRBJ1-1; D not certain. This CDR3 spans 13 amino acids. CDR1 and CDR2 (germline): LGHNT, FRNRAP. The V and J ends lost 1 base and 4 bases respectively, with 7 bases between them. The CDR3 sequence: CASGLGSFTEAFF. CDR3 DNA sequence: TGTGCTAGTGGTTTGGGGAGTTTCACTGAAGCTTTCTTT.

The rearrangement links TRBV7-9 to TRBJ1-2; D is unresolved. CDR1 and CDR2 from the germline V gene are SEHNR and FQNEAQ (reference sequence). This CDR3 has 11 amino acids. V was shortened by 3 bases and J by 14 bases, with 13 bases between the two germline ends. CDR3 sequence (DNA): TGTGCCAGCAGCTTGGTGGAGGGTAGTACCTTC. Encoded protein: CASSLVEGSTF.

This clone has only one observation. The rearrangement joins TRBV28 to TRBJ2-7, with D unclear. Germline lookup yields CDR1 MDHEN and CDR2 SYDVKM. The CDR3 runs to 13 residues. V lost 3 bases and J lost 3, with 9 bases in between. As DNA, the CDR3 is TGTGCCAGCAGTTTGTCACAGAACTACGAGCAGTACTTC. It specifies CASSLSQNYEQYF.

The chain has TRBV28 and TRBJ2-1, with TRBD1 matching 8 bases. This CDR3 has 17 residues. Germline V gene sequence: CDR1 MDHEN, CDR2 SYDVKM. V shed 5 bases, J shed 6 bases, and the junction held 15 bases outside the gene matches. CDR3: CASSPKLWVQGVNEQFF. In nucleotides, the CDR3 is TGTGCCAGCAGTCCCAAACTCTGGGTACAGGGGGTCAATGAGCAGTTCTTC.

The rearrangement links TRBV27 to TRBJ1-2; 7 bases map to TRBD1. The V and J ends lost 7 bases and 4 bases, in that order; junction bases with no gene match: 6. The germline gives CDR1 MNHEY, CDR2 SMNVEV (reference sequence). The CDR3 has 13 residues. This CDR3 reads CASKPGTVYGYTF. The CDR3 nucleotides are TGTGCCAGCAAACCCGGGACAGTCTATGGCTACACCTTC.

The CDR3 region is CSVRTPGMEEKLFF. The CDR3 region has the DNA TGCAGCGTCCGAACACCCGGGATGGAAGAAAAACTGTTTTTT. The chain uses TRBV29-1 and TRBJ1-4; D uncertain. V was pared by 6 bases and J by 8 bases, with 19 bases between. Germline V gene lookup returns CDR1 SQVTM and CDR2 ANQGSEA. CDR3 size: 14 residues.

The V call is TRBV29-1, the J call TRBJ2-1; 7 positions agree with TRBD1. Germline V gene data show CDR1 as SQVTM and CDR2 as ANQGSEA. V lost 6 bases, J lost 2 bases, and 7 bases stayed unmatched. This CDR3 contains 14 residues. CDR3 DNA: TGCAGCGTGGTTCGGGACAGCCCCTACAATGAGCAGTTCTTC. Translating it yields CSVVRDSPYNEQFF.

V gene TRBV6-4 combines with J gene TRBJ2-3; 12 bases are shared with TRBD2. In germline, CDR1 is MRHNA, CDR2 SNTAGT. V gave up 8 bases and J gave up 6 bases; unmatched junction bases: 9. The CDR3 is made up of 15 amino acids. The CDR3, as DNA: TGTGCCAGCCGTATGACTAGCGGGAGTGGTGATACGCAGTATTTT. It specifies CASRMTSGSGDTQYF.

The sample holds a few counts of this clone. The chain is built from TRBV6-6 and TRBJ2-7; tentative D call: TRBD2 (6 bases). This CDR3 is 13 amino acids long. Trimming took off 8 bases at V and 2 bases at J, with 13 bases between the two ends. Germline CDR1 MNHNY, CDR2 SVGAGI (reference sequence). CDR3: CASSGTAAYEQYF. Written as DNA, the CDR3 is TGTGCCAGCTCCGGGACTGCAGCCTACGAGCAGTACTTC.

The chain carries TRBV7-9 and TRBJ2-5; possibly TRBD2 for D (6 bases). V lost 1 base and J lost 3, with 9 bases in between. The germline CDR1 and CDR2 sequences are SEHNR and FQNEAQ (reference sequence). The CDR3 is 14 residues long. This chain's CDR3 is CASSLGVAEETQYF. CDR3 nucleotide sequence: TGTGCCAGCAGCTTAGGGGTAGCGGAAGAGACCCAGTACTTC.

The chain recombines TRBV9 with TRBJ2-2; D may be TRBD1 (5 bases). Trimming left V 0 bases short and J 6 bases short, with 12 bases between. The CDR3 is made up of 15 amino acids. Per the germline V gene, CDR1 is SGDLS and CDR2 is YYNGEE. The CDR3 DNA is TGTGCCAGCAGCGTAGGTAGGGGCGTCGCCGGGGAGCTGTTTTTT. Translating gives CASSVGRGVAGELFF.

V is TRBV7-9 and J is TRBJ2-7; TRBD1 agrees at 9 bases. J was trimmed by 6 bases and V by 3 bases; bases with no gene match: 6. This CDR3 region has 14 residues. Germline CDR1 reads SEHNR; CDR2 reads FQNEAQ (reference sequence). The CDR3 nucleotides read TGTGCCAGCAGCTTCGGGACAGGGAAGGGCGAGCAGTACTTC. It yields the protein CASSFGTGKGEQYF.

CDR3: CASSFTTSGSYNEQFF. CDR3 DNA sequence: TGCGCCAGCAGCTTCACCACTAGCGGCTCCTACAATGAGCAGTTCTTC. The rearrangement joins TRBV5-1 to TRBJ2-1, with 8 bases identical to TRBD2. The CDR3 sequence is 16 residues long. From germline, CDR1 is SGHRS and CDR2 YFSETQ. V trimming: 2 bases; J trimming: 0 bases; junction bases outside the gene matches: 4.

V gene TRBV19 combines with J gene TRBJ1-1; 10 nucleotides agree with TRBD1. CDR3 size: 16 residues. Germline CDR1 reads LNHDA; CDR2 reads SQIVND (reference sequence). The V segment lost 5 bases and the J segment 4 bases; nucleotides outside the gene matches: 10. CDR3 sequence reads: CASSPQQTGGLTEAFF. The CDR3, as DNA: TGTGCCAGTAGTCCCCAACAGACAGGGGGCCTCACTGAAGCTTTCTTT.